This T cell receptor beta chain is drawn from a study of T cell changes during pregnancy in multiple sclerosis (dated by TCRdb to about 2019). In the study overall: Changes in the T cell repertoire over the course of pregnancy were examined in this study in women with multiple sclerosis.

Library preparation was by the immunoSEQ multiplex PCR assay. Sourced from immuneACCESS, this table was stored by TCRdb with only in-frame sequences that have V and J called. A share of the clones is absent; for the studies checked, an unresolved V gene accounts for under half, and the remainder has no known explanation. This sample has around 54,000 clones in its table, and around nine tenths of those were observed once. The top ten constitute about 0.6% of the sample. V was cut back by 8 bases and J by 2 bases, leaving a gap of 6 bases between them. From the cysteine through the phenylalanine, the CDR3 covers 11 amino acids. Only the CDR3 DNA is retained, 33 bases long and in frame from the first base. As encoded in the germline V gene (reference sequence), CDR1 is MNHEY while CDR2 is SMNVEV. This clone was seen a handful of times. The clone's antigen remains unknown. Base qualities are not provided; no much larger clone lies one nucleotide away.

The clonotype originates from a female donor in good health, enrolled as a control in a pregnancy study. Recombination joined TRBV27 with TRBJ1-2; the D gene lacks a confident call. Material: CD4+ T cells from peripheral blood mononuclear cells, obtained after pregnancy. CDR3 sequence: CASGQNYGYTF. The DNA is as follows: TGTGCCAGCGGGCAGAACTATGGCTACACCTTC.